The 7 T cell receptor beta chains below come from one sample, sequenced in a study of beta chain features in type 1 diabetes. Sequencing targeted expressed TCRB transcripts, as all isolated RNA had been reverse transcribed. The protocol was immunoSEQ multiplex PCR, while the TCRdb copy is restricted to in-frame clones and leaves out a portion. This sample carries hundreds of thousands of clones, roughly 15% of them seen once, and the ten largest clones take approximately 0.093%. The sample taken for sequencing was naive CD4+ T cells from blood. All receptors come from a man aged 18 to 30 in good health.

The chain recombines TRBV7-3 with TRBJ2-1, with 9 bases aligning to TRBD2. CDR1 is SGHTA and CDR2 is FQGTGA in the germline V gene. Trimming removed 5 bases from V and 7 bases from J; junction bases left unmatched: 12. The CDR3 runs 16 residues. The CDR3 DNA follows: TGTGCCAGCAGCCGACGTCTAGCGGGAAAGGGGAATGAGCAGTTCTTC. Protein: CASSRRLAGKGNEQFF.

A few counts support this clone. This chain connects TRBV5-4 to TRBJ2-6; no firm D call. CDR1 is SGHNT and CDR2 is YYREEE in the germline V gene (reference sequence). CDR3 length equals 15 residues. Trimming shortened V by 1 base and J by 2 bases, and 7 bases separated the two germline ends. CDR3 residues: CASSLLGAGANVLTF. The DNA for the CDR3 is TGTGCCAGCAGCTTGTTGGGTGCTGGGGCCAACGTCCTGACTTTC.

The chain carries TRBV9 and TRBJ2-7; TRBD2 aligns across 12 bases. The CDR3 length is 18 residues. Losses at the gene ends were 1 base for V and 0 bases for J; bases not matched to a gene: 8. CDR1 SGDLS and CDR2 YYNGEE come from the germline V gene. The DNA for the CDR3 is TGTGCCAGCAGCGTAAGGCCTAGCGGGGGGGCGAGCTCCTACGAGCAGTACTTC. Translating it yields CASSVRPSGGASSYEQYF.

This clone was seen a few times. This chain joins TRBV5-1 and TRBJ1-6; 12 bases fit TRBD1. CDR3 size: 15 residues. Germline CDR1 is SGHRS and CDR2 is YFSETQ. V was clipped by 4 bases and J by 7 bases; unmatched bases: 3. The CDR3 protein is CASSPGQGANSPLHF. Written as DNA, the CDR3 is TGCGCCAGCAGCCCGGGACAGGGGGCCAATTCACCCCTCCACTTT.

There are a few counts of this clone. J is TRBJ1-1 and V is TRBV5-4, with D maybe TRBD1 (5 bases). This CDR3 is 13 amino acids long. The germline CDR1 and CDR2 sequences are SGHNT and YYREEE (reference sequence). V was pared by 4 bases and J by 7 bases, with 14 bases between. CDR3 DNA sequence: TGTGCCAGCAGCCGGGGGACGGGGAGTGAAGCTTTCTTT. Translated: CASSRGTGSEAFF.

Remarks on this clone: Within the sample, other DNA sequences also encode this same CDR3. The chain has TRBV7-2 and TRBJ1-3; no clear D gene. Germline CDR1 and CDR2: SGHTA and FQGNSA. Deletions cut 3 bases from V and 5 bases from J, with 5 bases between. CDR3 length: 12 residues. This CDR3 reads CASSLTRNTIYF. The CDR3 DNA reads TGTGCCAGCAGCTTGACCCGAAACACCATATATTTT.

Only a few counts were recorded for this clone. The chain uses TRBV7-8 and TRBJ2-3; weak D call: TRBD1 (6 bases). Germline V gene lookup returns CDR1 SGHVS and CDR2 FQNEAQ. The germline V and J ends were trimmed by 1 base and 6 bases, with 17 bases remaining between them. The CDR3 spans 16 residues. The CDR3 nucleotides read TGTGCCAGCAGCTTAGGATCAACTACAGGGACGGATACGCAGTATTTT. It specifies CASSLGSTTGTDTQYF.